This T cell receptor (beta chain) was retrieved from a study of blood T cell repertoires in COVID-19. Study as a whole: Nucleic acid was either cDNA or gDNA, and it came from T cells, B-cell-depleted T cells, or PBMCs.

The CDR3 runs to 15 residues. Unmatched junction bases numbered 2, after V lost 0 bases and J lost 5 bases. Germline CDR1 and CDR2: MNHEY and SMNVEV (reference sequence). Self-reported history from a screening survey and questionnaire set each donor's cohort. Original processing methods: Amplification with reference gene primers provided the estimates of nucleated cell counts. Repertoires were generated with immunoSEQ multiplex PCR, while TCRdb's copy carries only in-frame clones and drops some. That table furnishes V, J and clone size, whereas the DNA furnished D and trimming. The sample lists around 230,000 clones; around 86% were seen once.

Source material: PBMCs or T cells enriched from blood (not recorded which). This sequence joins TRBV27 and TRBJ2-1; 9 bases agree with TRBD2. This TCR was sampled from a woman in her 40s with acute COVID-19. CDR3 loop: CASSLSASGNNEQFF. The CDR3, as DNA: TGTGCCAGCAGTTTATCGGCTAGCGGGAACAATGAGCAGTTCTTC.